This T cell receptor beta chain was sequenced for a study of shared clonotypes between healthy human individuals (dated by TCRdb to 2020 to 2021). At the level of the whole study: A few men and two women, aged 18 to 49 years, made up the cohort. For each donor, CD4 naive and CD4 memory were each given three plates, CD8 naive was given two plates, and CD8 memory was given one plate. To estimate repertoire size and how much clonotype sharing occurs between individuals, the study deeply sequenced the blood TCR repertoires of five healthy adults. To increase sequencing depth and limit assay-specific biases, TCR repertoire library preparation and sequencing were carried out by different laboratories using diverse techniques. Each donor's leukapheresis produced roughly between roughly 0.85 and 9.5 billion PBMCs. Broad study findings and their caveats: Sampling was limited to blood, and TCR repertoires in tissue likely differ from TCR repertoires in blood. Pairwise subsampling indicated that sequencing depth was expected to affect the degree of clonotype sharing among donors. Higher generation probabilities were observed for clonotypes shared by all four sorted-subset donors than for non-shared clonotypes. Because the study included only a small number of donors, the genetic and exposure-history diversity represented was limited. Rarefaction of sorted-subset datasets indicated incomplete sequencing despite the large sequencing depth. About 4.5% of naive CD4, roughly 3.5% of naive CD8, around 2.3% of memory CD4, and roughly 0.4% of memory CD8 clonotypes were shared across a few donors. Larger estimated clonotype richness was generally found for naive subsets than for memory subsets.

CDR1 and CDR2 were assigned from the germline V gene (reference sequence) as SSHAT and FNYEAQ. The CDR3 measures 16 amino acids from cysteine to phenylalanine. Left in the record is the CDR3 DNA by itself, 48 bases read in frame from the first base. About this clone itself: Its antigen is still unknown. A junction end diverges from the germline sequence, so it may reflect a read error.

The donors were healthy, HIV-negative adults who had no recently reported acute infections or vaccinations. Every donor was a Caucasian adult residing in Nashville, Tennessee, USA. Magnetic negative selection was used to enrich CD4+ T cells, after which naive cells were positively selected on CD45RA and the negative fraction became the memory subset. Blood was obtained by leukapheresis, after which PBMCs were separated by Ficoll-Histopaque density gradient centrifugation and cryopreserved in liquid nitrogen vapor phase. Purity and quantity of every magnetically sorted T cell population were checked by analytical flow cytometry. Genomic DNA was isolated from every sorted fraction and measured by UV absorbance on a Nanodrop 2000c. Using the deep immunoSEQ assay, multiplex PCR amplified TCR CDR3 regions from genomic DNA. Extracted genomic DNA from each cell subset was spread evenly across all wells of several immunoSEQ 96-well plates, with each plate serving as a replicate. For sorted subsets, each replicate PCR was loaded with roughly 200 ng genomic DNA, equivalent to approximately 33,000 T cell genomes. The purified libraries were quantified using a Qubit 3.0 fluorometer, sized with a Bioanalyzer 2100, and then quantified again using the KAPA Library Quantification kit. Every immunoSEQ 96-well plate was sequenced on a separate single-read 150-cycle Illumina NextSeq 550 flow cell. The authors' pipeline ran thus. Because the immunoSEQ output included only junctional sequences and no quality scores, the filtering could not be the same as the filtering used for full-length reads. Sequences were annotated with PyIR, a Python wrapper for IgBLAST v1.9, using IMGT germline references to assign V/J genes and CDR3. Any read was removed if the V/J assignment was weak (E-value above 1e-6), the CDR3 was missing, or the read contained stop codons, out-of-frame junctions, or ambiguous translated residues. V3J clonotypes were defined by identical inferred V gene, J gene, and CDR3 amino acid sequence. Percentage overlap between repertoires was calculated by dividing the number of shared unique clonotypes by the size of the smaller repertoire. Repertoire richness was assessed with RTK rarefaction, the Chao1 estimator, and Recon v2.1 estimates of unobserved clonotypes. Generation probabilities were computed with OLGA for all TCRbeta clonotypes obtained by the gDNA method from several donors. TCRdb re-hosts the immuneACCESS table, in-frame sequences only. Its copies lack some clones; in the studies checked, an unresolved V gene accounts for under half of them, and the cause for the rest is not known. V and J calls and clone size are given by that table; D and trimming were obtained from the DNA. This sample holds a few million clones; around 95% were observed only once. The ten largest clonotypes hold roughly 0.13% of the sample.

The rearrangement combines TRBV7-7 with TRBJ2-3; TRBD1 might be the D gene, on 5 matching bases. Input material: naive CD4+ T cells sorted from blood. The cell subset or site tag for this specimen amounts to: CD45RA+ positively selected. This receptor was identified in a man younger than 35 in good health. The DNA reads TGTGCTAGCAGCCAGGGTGTGGGTTCTGGTACAGATACGCAGTATTTT. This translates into CASSQGVGSGTDTQYF. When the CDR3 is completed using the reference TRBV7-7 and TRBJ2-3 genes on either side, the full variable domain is GAGVSQSPRYKVTKRGQDVTLRCDPISSHATLYWYQQALGQGPEFLTYFNYEAQPDKSGLPSDRFSAERPEGSISTLTIQRTEQRDSAMYRCASSQGVGSGTDTQYFGPGTRLTVL.